The 9 T cell receptor beta chains given below trace back to one sample, sequenced in a study of blood T cell repertoires in COVID-19 (TCRdb year 2020). The method behind the library was the immunoSEQ multiplex PCR assay. TCRdb obtained this table from immuneACCESS and retained in-frame rearrangements with V and J assigned. These tables miss some clones; where compared with another copy, unresolved V genes account for less than half of the shortfall, and the remainder is unexplained. The sample profile shows a few hundred thousand clones; roughly 81% of them were found once. The top ten clonotypes cover 6.6% of the sample. Sample: PBMCs or T cells enriched from blood (not recorded which). The receptors derive from a woman aged 45 to 65 who had been exposed to COVID-19.

This clone has just one count. The chain links TRBV18 to TRBJ1-5; no clear D gene. This CDR3 is 16 amino acids long. Germline V gene lookup returns CDR1 KGHSH and CDR2 LQKENI. Trimming shortened V by 2 bases and J by 0 bases, and 11 bases separated the two germline ends. For the CDR3, the DNA is TGTGCCAGCTCACCAAGAGGCGTTTCTAGCAATCAGCCCCAGCATTTT. It translates to CASSPRGVSSNQPQHF.

This chain connects TRBV12-3 or TRBV12-4 to TRBJ1-1, with D possibly being TRBD1 (5 bases). This CDR3 is built from 13 residues. V lost 6 bases and J lost 4, with 12 bases in between. CDR3 loop: CASRRGGTTEAFF. Here the CDR3 DNA reads TGTGCCAGCAGGAGGGGCGGGACCACTGAAGCTTTCTTT.

This clone was detected a few times. This chain links TRBV5-8 with TRBJ1-4; possibly TRBD1 for D (5 bases). Per the germline V gene, CDR1 is SGHTS and CDR2 is YDEGEE. V was trimmed by 2 bases and J by 0 bases, leaving 11 bases between them. CDR3 length: 16 amino acids. The CDR3 DNA follows: TGTGCCAGCAGCTTTAGGGGATTCGCAACTAATGAAAAACTGTTTTTT. Protein: CASSFRGFATNEKLFF.

The chain combines TRBV11-2 with TRBJ2-3; possibly TRBD2 for D (6 bases). From germline, CDR1 is SGHAT and CDR2 FQNNGV. There are 14 residues in the CDR3. V gave up 2 bases and J gave up 3 bases, with 9 bases separating them. The chain's CDR3 is CASSLTGVTDTQYF. The CDR3 DNA follows: TGTGCCAGCAGCTTAACGGGGGTGACAGATACGCAGTATTTT. Variable domain in full (rest from reference TRBV11-2 and TRBJ2-3): EAGVAQSPRYKIIEKRQSVAFWCNPISGHATLYWYQQILGQGPKLLIQFQNNGVVDDSQLPKDRFSAERLKGVDSTLKIQPAKLEDSAVYLCASSLTGVTDTQYFGPGTRLTVL.

In this sample, this clone turned up once. This chain uses TRBV7-2 with TRBJ1-4, with a weak D call TRBD1 (5 bases). Germline V gene data show CDR1 as SGHTA and CDR2 as FQGNSA. Trimming took off 5 bases at V and 1 base at J, with 14 bases between the two ends. The CDR3 totals 16 residues. CDR3 loop: CASSPGRGRTNEKLFF. CDR3 bases: TGTGCCAGCAGCCCGGGGAGGGGAAGAACTAATGAAAAACTGTTTTTT.

The chain carries TRBV5-1 and TRBJ2-3, with 8 bases matching TRBD1. Per the germline V gene, CDR1 is SGHRS and CDR2 is YFSETQ. Trimming cost V 0 bases and J 1 base; bases outside gene matches: 1. The CDR3 has 15 amino acids. The CDR3 coding sequence is TGCGCCAGCAGCTTGGCGGACAGGGGCACAGATACGCAGTATTTT. As protein: CASSLADRGTDTQYF.

CDR3 in amino acids: CASSISRQETQYF. The CDR3 DNA reads TGTGCCAGTAGTATATCCAGGCAAGAGACCCAGTACTTC. The genes are TRBV19 and TRBJ2-5; unclear D gene. The CDR3 extends over 13 amino acids. Trimming pared 2 bases from V and 2 bases from J, leaving 6 bases between. CDR1 is LNHDA, CDR2 SQIVND, per germline (reference sequence).

This sequence joins TRBV19 and TRBJ1-5; weak D call: TRBD1 (5 bases). The CDR3 sequence is 14 residues long. The germline CDR1 and CDR2 sequences are LNHDA and SQIVND (reference sequence). The V gene lost 11 bases and the J gene lost 0 bases, with 14 bases spanning the gap. CDR3 protein: CASQKGNSNQPQHF. CDR3 coding DNA: TGTGCCTCCCAAAAGGGGAATAGCAATCAGCCCCAGCATTTT.

The count of this clone is one. The J gene is TRBJ2-1, the V gene TRBV10-3; possible D gene TRBD1, 7 bases. Germline V lookup: CDR1 ENHRY, CDR2 SYGVKD. V lost 0 bases, J lost 13 bases, and 25 bases lay in between. The CDR3 is 17 amino acids. This CDR3 is CAISESTGTVGPGAQFF. The CDR3 coding sequence is TGTGCCATCAGTGAGTCGACGGGGACAGTGGGCCCGGGGGCCCAGTTCTTC.